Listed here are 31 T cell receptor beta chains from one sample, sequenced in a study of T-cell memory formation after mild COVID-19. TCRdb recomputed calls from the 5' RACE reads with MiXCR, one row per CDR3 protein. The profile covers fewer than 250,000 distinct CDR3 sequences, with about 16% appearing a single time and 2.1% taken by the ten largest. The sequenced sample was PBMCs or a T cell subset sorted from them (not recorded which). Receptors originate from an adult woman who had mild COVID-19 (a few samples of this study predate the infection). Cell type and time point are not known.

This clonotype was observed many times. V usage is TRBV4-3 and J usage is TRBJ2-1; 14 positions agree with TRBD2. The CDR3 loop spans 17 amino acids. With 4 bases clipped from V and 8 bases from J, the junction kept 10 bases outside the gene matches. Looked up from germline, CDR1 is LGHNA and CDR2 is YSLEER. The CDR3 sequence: CASSLGTSGSGSDEQFF. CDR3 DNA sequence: TGCGCCAGCAGCCTCGGGACTAGCGGGAGCGGTAGCGATGAGCAGTTCTTC.

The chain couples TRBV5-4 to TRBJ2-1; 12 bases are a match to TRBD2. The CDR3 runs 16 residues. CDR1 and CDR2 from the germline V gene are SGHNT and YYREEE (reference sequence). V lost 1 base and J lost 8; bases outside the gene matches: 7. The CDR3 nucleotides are TGTGCCAGCAGCTTGACTAGCGGGAGGCCCTCCGATGAGCAGTTCTTC. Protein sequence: CASSLTSGRPSDEQFF.

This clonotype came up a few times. CDR3 sequence reads: CASSHAAGNSPLHF. As DNA, the CDR3 is TGTGCCAGCAGCCATGCGGCAGGGAATTCACCCCTCCACTTT. The rearrangement uses TRBV3-1 and TRBJ1-6; TRBD1 is a possible D gene (5 bases). Germline-derived CDR1 and CDR2 are LGHDT and YNNKEL (reference sequence). The CDR3 extends over 14 amino acids. V lost 3 bases to trimming and J lost 7 bases, with 10 bases between them.

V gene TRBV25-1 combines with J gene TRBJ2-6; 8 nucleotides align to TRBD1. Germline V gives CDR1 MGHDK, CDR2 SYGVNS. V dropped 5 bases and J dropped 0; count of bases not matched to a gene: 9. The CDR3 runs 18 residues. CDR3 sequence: CASSYRGSKGSGANVLTF. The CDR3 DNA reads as TGTGCCAGCAGTTACAGGGGGTCGAAGGGCTCTGGGGCCAACGTCCTGACTTTC.

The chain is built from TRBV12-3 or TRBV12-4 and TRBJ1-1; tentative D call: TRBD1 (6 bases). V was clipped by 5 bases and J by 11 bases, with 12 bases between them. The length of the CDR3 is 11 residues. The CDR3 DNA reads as TGTGCCAGCAGTGCCACAGGGTGCGCTTTCTTT. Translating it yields CASSATGCAFF.

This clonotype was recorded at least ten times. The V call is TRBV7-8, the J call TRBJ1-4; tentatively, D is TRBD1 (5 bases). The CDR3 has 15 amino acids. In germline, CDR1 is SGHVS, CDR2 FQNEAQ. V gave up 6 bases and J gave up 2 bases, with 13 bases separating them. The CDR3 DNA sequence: TGTGCCAGCAGTTCACCGGGGCTTACTAATGAAAAACTGTTTTTT. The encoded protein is CASSSPGLTNEKLFF.

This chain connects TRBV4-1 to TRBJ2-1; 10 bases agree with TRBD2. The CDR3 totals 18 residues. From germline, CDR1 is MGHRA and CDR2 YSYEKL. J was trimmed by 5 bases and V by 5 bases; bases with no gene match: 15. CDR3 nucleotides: TGCGCCAGCAGCAAAGTAGCGGCTAGCGGGAGAACAGACAATGAGCAGTTCTTC. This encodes CASSKVAASGRTDNEQFF.

CDR3 sequence: CASSLESWTGVWNEQFF. Here the CDR3 DNA reads TGTGCCAGCAGCTTGGAATCTTGGACAGGGGTTTGGAATGAGCAGTTCTTC. The chain uses TRBV5-6 and TRBJ2-1; 9 bases are a match to TRBD1. The CDR3 runs 17 residues. V shed 0 bases and J 7 bases; nucleotides not matched to a gene: 11. Germline-derived CDR1 and CDR2 are SGHDT and YYEEEE.

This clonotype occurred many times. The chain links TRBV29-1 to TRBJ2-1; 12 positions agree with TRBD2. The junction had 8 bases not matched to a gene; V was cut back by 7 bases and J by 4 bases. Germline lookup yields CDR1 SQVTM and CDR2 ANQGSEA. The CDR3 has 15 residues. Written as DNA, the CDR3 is TGCAGCGCTACTAGCGGGAGGCCGATGTACAATGAGCAGTTCTTC. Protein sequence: CSATSGRPMYNEQFF.

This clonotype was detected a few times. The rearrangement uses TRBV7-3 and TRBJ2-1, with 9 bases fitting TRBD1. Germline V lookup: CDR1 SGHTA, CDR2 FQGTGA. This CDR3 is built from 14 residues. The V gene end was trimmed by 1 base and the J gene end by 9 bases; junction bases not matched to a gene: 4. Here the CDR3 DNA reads TGTGCCAGCAGCTTAAATCCGGGACAGGGTGAGCAGTTCTTC. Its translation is CASSLNPGQGEQFF.

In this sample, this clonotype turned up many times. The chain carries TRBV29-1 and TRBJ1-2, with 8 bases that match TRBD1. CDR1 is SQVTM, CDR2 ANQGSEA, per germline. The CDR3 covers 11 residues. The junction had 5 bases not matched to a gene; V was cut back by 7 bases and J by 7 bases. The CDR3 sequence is CSADREGGYTF. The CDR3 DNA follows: TGCAGCGCGGACAGGGAAGGTGGCTACACCTTC. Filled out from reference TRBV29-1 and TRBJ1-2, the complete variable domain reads SAVISQKPSRDICQRGTSLTIQCQVDSQVTMMFWYRQQPGQSLTLIATANQGSEATYESGFVIDKFPISRPNLTFSTLTVSNMSPEDSSIYLCSADREGGYTFGSGTRLTVV.

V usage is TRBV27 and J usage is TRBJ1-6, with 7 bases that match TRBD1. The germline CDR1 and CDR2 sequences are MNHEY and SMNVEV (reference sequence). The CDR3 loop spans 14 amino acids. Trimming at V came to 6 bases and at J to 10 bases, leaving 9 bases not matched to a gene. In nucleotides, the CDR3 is TGTGCCAGCAGAAAGACAGGGCTGAGCTCACCCCTCCACTTT. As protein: CASRKTGLSSPLHF.

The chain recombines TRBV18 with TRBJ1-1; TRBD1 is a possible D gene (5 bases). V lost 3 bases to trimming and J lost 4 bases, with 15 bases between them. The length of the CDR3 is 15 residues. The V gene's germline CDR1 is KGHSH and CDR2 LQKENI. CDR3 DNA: TGTGCCAGCTCACCGAGAGCAGGGTCGGGCACTGAAGCTTTCTTT. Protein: CASSPRAGSGTEAFF.

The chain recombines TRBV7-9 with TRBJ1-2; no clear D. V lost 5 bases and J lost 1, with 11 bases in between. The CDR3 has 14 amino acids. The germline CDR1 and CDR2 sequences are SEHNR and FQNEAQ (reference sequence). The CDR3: CASSRRAVNYGYTF. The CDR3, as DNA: TGTGCCAGCAGCCGACGGGCCGTTAACTATGGCTACACCTTC.

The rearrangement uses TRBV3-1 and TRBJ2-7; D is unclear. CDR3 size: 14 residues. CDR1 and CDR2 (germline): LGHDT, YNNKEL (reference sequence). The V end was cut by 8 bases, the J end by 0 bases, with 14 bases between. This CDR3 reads CASGKGIYSYEQYF. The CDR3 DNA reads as TGTGCCAGCGGGAAGGGCATCTACTCCTACGAGCAGTACTTC.

The DNA of the CDR3 is TGTGCCAGCAGCTCAGGGGGATGGCGAAGCACAGATACGCAGTATTTT. This gives the protein CASSSGGWRSTDTQYF. The J gene is TRBJ2-3, the V gene TRBV7-2; 7 bases align to TRBD1. The CDR3 loop spans 16 amino acids. Per the germline V gene, CDR1 is SGHTA and CDR2 is FQGNSA. Trimming took 4 bases from V and 0 from J; bases not matched to a gene: 7.

The CDR3 DNA sequence: TGTGCCAGCAGTCCGCCGACTAGCTTCGGCGTCAAAAACATTCAGTACTTC. Residues: CASSPPTSFGVKNIQYF. The chain links TRBV27 to TRBJ2-4, with 7 bases that match TRBD2. The length of the CDR3 is 17 residues. V trimming: 5 bases; J trimming: 3 bases; junction bases outside the gene matches: 13. The germline V gene encodes CDR1 MNHEY and CDR2 SMNVEV (reference sequence).

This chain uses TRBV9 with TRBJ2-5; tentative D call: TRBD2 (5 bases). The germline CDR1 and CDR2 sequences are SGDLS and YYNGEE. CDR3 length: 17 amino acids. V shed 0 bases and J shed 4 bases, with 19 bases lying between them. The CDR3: CASSVGPRRTRRETQYF. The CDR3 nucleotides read TGTGCCAGCAGCGTAGGGCCTCGCCGGACTCGGCGAGAGACCCAGTACTTC.

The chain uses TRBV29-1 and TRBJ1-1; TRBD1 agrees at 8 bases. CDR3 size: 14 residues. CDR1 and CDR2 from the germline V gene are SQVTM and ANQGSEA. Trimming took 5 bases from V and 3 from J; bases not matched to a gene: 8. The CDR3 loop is CSVFGTGGDTEAFF. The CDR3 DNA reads TGCAGCGTTTTTGGCACAGGGGGAGACACTGAAGCTTTCTTT. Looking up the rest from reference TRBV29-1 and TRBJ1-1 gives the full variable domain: SAVISQKPSRDICQRGTSLTIQCQVDSQVTMMFWYRQQPGQSLTLIATANQGSEATYESGFVIDKFPISRPNLTFSTLTVSNMSPEDSSIYLCSVFGTGGDTEAFFGQGTRLTVV.

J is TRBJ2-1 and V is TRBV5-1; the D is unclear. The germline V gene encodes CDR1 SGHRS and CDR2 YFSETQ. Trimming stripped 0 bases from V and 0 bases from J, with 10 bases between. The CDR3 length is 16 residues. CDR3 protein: CASSLVSLSSYNEQFF. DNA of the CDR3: TGCGCCAGCAGCTTGGTGTCCCTTAGCTCCTACAATGAGCAGTTCTTC.

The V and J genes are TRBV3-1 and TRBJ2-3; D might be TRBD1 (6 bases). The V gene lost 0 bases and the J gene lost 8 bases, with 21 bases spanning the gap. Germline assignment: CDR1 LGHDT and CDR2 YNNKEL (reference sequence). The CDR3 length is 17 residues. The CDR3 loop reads CASSQDVPGAPQGTQYF. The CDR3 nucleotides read TGTGCCAGCAGCCAAGACGTTCCAGGGGCACCCCAGGGTACGCAGTATTTT.

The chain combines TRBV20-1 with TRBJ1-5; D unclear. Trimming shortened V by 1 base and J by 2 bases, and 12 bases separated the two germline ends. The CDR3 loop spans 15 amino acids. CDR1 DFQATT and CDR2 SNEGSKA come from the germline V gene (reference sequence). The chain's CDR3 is CSARGSIGGNQPQHF. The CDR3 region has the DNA TGCAGTGCTAGAGGCTCCATAGGCGGCAATCAGCCCCAGCATTTT.

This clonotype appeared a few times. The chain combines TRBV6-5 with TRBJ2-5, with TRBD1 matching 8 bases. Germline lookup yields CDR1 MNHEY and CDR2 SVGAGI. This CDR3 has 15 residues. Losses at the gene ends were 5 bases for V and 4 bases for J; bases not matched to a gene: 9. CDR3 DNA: TGTGCCAGCAGTACAGGACAGGGATTTTTAGAGACCCAGTACTTC. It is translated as CASSTGQGFLETQYF.

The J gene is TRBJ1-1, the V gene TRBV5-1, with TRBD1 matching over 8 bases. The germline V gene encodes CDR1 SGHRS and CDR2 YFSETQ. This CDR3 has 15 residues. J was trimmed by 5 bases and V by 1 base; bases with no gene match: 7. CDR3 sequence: CASSLQGTGTTEAFF. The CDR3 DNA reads TGCGCCAGCAGCTTGCAAGGGACAGGTACAACTGAAGCTTTCTTT.

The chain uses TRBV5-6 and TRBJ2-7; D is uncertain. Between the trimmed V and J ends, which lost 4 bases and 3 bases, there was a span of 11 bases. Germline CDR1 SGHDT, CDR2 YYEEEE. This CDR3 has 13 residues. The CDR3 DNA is TGTGCCAGCAGCACGCGGAGAGTCTACGAGCAGTACTTC. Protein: CASSTRRVYEQYF. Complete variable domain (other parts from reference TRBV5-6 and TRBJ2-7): DAGVTQSPTHLIKTRGQQVTLRCSPKSGHDTVSWYQQALGQGPQFIFQYYEEEERQRGNFPDRFSGHQFPNYSSELNVNALLLGDSALYLCASSTRRVYEQYFGPGTRLTVT.

Here the CDR3 reads CSARGLAGSNEQFF. DNA of the CDR3: TGCAGTGCTAGAGGTCTAGCGGGGAGCAATGAGCAGTTCTTC. J is TRBJ2-1 and V is TRBV20-1; TRBD2 matches at 9 bases. From germline, CDR1 is DFQATT and CDR2 SNEGSKA (reference sequence). V trimming: 1 base; J trimming: 6 bases; junction bases outside the gene matches: 4. CDR3 size: 14 residues.

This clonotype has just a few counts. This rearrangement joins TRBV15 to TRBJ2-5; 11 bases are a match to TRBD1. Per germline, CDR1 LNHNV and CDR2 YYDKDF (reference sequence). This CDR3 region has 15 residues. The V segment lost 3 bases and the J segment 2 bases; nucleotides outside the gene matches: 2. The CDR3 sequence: CATSRGTGGQETQYF. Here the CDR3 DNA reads TGTGCCACCAGCAGGGGGACAGGGGGGCAAGAGACCCAGTACTTC.

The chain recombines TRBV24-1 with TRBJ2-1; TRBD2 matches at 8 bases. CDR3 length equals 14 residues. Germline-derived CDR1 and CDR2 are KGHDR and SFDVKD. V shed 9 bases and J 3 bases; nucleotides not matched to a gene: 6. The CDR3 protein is CATAGGAIYNEQFF. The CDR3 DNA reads TGTGCCACCGCCGGGGGGGCGATCTACAATGAGCAGTTCTTC.

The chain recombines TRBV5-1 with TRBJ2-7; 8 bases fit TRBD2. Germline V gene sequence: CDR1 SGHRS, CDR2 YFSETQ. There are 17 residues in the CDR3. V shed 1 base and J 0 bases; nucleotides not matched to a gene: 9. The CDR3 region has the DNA TGCGCCAGCAGCTTGACACTTAGCGGGGCAAGCTCCTACGAGCAGTACTTC. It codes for CASSLTLSGASSYEQYF.

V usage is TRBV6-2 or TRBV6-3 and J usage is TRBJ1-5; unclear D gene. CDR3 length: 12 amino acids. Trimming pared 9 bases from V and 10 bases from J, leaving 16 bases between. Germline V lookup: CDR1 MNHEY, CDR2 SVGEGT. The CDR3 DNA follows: TGTGCCAGTCAGCTATATGCCGGTCCCCAGCATTTT. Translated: CASQLYAGPQHF.

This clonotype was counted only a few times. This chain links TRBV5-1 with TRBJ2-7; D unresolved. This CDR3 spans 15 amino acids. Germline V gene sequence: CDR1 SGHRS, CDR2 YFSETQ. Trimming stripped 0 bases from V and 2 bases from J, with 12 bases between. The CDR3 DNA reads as TGCGCCAGCAGCTTGGATCAGCCAGGTGCCTACGAGCAGTACTTC. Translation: CASSLDQPGAYEQYF.